These 21 T cell receptor beta chains were sequenced from one sample in a study of T cell responses to AZD1222 COVID-19 vaccine. The repertoire was sequenced with immunoSEQ multiplex PCR; TCRdb's copy has only in-frame clones and lacks some. This table holds 150,000 to 200,000 clones, approximately 89% found once. Sequencing used peripheral blood, obtained 28 days after the second AZD1222 dose. These receptors originate from an adult who received the AZD1222 COVID-19 vaccine.

This chain links TRBV29-1 with TRBJ1-4, with 7 bases matching TRBD1. Germline CDR1 SQVTM, CDR2 ANQGSEA. The CDR3 runs to 13 residues. Trimming cost V 6 bases and J 4 bases; bases outside gene matches: 5. Here the CDR3 reads CSVADRSNEKLFF. CDR3 nucleotide sequence: TGCAGCGTCGCGGACAGGAGTAATGAAAAACTGTTTTTT.

This chain links TRBV5-5 with TRBJ1-6, with unresolved D. Trimming cost V 1 base and J 4 bases, with 12 bases left between them. Germline-derived CDR1 and CDR2 are SGHKS and YYEKEE (reference sequence). This CDR3 comprises 16 residues. CDR3 in amino acids: CASSLIDMNYNSPLHF. CDR3 bases: TGTGCCAGCAGCTTGATTGACATGAATTATAATTCACCCCTCCACTTT.

This sequence joins TRBV6-5 and TRBJ1-1; D uncertain. The germline V and J ends were trimmed by 6 bases and 1 base, with 12 bases remaining between them. The CDR3 has 14 residues. Germline CDR1 is MNHEY and CDR2 is SVGAGI. CDR3 nucleotides: TGTGCCAGCAGCCCCTCCCGGGAGAACACTGAAGCTTTCTTT. Protein product: CASSPSRENTEAFF.

The chain recombines TRBV6-1 with TRBJ2-1, with D perhaps assigned TRBD1 or TRBD2 (8 bases each). CDR3 size: 20 residues. Trimming removed 3 bases from V and 6 bases from J, with 30 bases in between. In germline, CDR1 is MNHNS, CDR2 SASEGT. In DNA, the CDR3 is TGTGCCAGCAGTGACAGGACAGGGTTAGCGGGAAAAGGGAGGACCAATGAGCAGTTCTTC. Translation: CASSDRTGLAGKGRTNEQFF.

This sequence joins TRBV3-1 (or the pseudogene TRBV3-2) and TRBJ2-5, with TRBD2 matching over 8 bases. CDR1 and CDR2 from the germline V gene are LGHDT and YNNKEL (reference sequence). The V segment lost 2 bases and the J segment 2 bases; nucleotides outside the gene matches: 1. CDR3 length: 14 residues. CDR3 sequence (DNA): TGTGCCAGCAGCCAAAAGCGGGAGCAAGAGACCCAGTACTTC. Amino acid sequence: CASSQKREQETQYF.

The V gene is TRBV11-2, the J gene TRBJ1-3; D not certain. The CDR3 covers 15 residues. With 5 bases removed from V and 0 bases from J, the gap between germline ends came to 11 bases. Germline V gene data show CDR1 as SGHAT and CDR2 as FQNNGV. CDR3 residues: CASSLRTDSGNTIYF. DNA of the CDR3: TGTGCCAGCAGCCTAAGGACCGACTCTGGAAACACCATATATTTT.

This clone was observed a single time. The chain links TRBV19 to TRBJ2-7; TRBD1 aligns across 12 bases. The CDR3 contains 15 residues. The V gene end was trimmed by 6 bases and the J gene end by 7 bases; junction bases not matched to a gene: 10. CDR1 and CDR2 (germline): LNHDA, SQIVND (reference sequence). Here the CDR3 DNA reads TGTGCCAGTAGGACCGTGGGACAGGGGGCGAAGGAGCAGTACTTC. It is translated as CASRTVGQGAKEQYF.

The chain couples TRBV7-9 to TRBJ1-2; D is uncertain. The CDR3 has 17 residues. Germline V CDR1 and CDR2: SEHNR, FQNEAQ (reference sequence). The V end lost 1 base, the J end lost 2 bases, and 17 bases lay between the germline ends. CDR3 sequence: CASSLEVSRSLNYGYTF. The CDR3 region has the DNA TGTGCCAGCAGCTTAGAGGTTTCCCGCTCCCTGAACTATGGCTACACCTTC.

V is TRBV5-1 and J is TRBJ2-2, with TRBD2 matching over 8 bases. The germline CDR1 and CDR2 sequences are SGHRS and YFSETQ. The trim removed 2 bases at V and 4 bases at J, leaving 4 bases unmatched. This CDR3 is built from 15 residues. This CDR3 reads CASSLTSGLTGELFF. CDR3 coding DNA: TGCGCCAGCAGCTTAACTAGCGGTCTCACCGGGGAGCTGTTTTTT. The full variable domain, with the rest looked up from reference TRBV5-1 and TRBJ2-2, is KAGVTQTPRYLIKTRGQQVTLSCSPISGHRSVSWYQQTPGQGLQFLFEYFSETQRNKGNFPGRFSGRQFSNSRSEMNVSTLELGDSALYLCASSLTSGLTGELFFGEGSRLTVL.

V gene TRBV18 combines with J gene TRBJ1-1; D gene unclear. CDR3 size: 12 residues. In germline, CDR1 is KGHSH, CDR2 LQKENI. Trimming took off 3 bases at V and 4 bases at J, with 6 bases between the two ends. The CDR3 DNA follows: TGTGCCAGCTCACCTTCGAGCACTGAAGCTTTCTTT. It specifies CASSPSSTEAFF.

This rearrangement joins TRBV13 to TRBJ2-1; 11 positions match TRBD1. Germline CDR1 PRHDT, CDR2 FYEKMQ (reference sequence). The length of the CDR3 is 15 residues. Losses at the gene ends were 10 bases for V and 3 bases for J; bases not matched to a gene: 8. DNA for the CDR3: TGTGCCACCACACCCGGGACAGGGGGCTACAATGAGCAGTTCTTC. Protein sequence: CATTPGTGGYNEQFF.

This chain connects TRBV4-3 to TRBJ1-2; D unclear. The length of the CDR3 is 15 residues. CDR1 LGHNA and CDR2 YSLEER come from the germline V gene. V was shortened by 0 bases and J by 2 bases, with 10 bases between the two germline ends. CDR3 nucleotide sequence: TGCGCCAGCAGCCAAGAGCCACGGGGAAACTATGGCTACACCTTC. The encoded protein is CASSQEPRGNYGYTF.

The chain uses TRBV7-2 and TRBJ2-7; unclear D gene. The V and J ends lost 3 bases and 4 bases respectively, with 4 bases between them. CDR3 length: 11 residues. Looked up from germline, CDR1 is SGHTA and CDR2 is FQGNSA. CDR3 sequence: CASSFEYEQYF. CDR3 nucleotides: TGTGCCAGCAGCTTCGAGTACGAGCAGTACTTC. Full variable domain (outside the CDR3, taken from reference TRBV7-2 and TRBJ2-7): GAGVSQSPSNKVTEKGKDVELRCDPISGHTALYWYRQSLGQGLEFLIYFQGNSAPDKSGLPSDRFSAERTGGSVSTLTIQRTQQEDSAVYLCASSFEYEQYFGPGTRLTVT.

J is TRBJ2-3 and V is TRBV9, with 8 bases fitting TRBD2. CDR1 is SGDLS and CDR2 is YYNGEE in the germline V gene. This CDR3 spans 14 amino acids. With V trimmed by 5 bases and J by 2 bases, 4 bases remained unmatched. The CDR3 DNA reads TGTGCCAGCAGAGCGGGGGACTTCACAGATACGCAGTATTTT. This codes for CASRAGDFTDTQYF.

V gene TRBV6-1 combines with J gene TRBJ1-5; no definite D call. CDR1 and CDR2 from the germline V gene are MNHNS and SASEGT. Trimming stripped 2 bases from V and 5 bases from J, with 7 bases between. The CDR3 covers 13 residues. In nucleotides, the CDR3 is TGTGCCAGCAGTGAAATAGCCCATCAGCCCCAGCATTTT. Its translation: CASSEIAHQPQHF.

The chain joins TRBV14 to TRBJ1-4; no reliable D call. With 1 base removed from V and 12 bases from J, the gap between germline ends came to 21 bases. The CDR3 extends over 16 amino acids. Germline CDR1 reads SGHDN; CDR2 reads FVKESK. The CDR3 loop reads CASSQGVLADRLELFF. Here the CDR3 DNA reads TGTGCCAGCAGCCAAGGGGTCTTGGCAGATCGTTTGGAACTGTTTTTT.

The rearrangement joins TRBV28 to TRBJ2-2; D not certain. Germline V lookup: CDR1 MDHEN, CDR2 SYDVKM. This CDR3 has 15 amino acids. The germline V and J ends were trimmed by 3 bases and 4 bases, with 12 bases remaining between them. CDR3 sequence: CASSLSWPSTGELFF. The CDR3 nucleotides are TGTGCCAGCAGTTTGTCTTGGCCTAGCACCGGGGAGCTGTTTTTT.

The rearrangement links TRBV6-5 to TRBJ2-1; 8 nucleotides match TRBD2. J lost 8 bases, V lost 5 bases, and 8 bases had no gene match. Germline loops: CDR1 MNHEY, CDR2 SVGAGI. The CDR3 totals 14 residues. This CDR3 reads CASSLRGGLDEQFF. In nucleotides, the CDR3 is TGTGCCAGCAGTCTACGGGGGGGTTTAGATGAGCAGTTCTTC.

The CDR3 here is CASSRTVQETQYF. In DNA, the CDR3 is TGCGCCAGCAGCAGGACAGTCCAAGAGACCCAGTACTTC. This chain uses TRBV5-1 with TRBJ2-5; possibly TRBD1 for D (6 bases). Per germline, CDR1 SGHRS and CDR2 YFSETQ. The V end lost 4 bases, the J end lost 1 base, and 8 bases lay between the germline ends. CDR3 size: 13 residues. Complete variable domain (other parts from reference TRBV5-1 and TRBJ2-5): KAGVTQTPRYLIKTRGQQVTLSCSPISGHRSVSWYQQTPGQGLQFLFEYFSETQRNKGNFPGRFSGRQFSNSRSEMNVSTLELGDSALYLCASSRTVQETQYFGPGTRLLVL.

The chain joins TRBV7-9 to TRBJ2-1; 8 nucleotides align to TRBD2. The V and J ends lost 3 bases and 5 bases, in that order; junction bases with no gene match: 9. The germline V gene encodes CDR1 SEHNR and CDR2 FQNEAQ (reference sequence). This CDR3 comprises 16 residues. The CDR3 nucleotides are TGTGCCAGCAGCTTTAGGAGCGGGAGAGGAAACAATGAGCAGTTCTTC. Its translation: CASSFRSGRGNNEQFF.

This chain's CDR3 is CASSPGTGGPSAWLKLFF. In nucleotides, the CDR3 is TGTGCCAGTAGTCCCGGGACAGGGGGCCCCTCGGCTTGGTTGAAACTGTTTTTT. The rearrangement uses TRBV19 and TRBJ1-4; 12 positions agree with TRBD1. With V trimmed by 5 bases and J by 11 bases, 18 bases remained unmatched. The germline V gene has CDR1 LNHDA and CDR2 SQIVND (reference sequence). The CDR3 consists of 18 residues.